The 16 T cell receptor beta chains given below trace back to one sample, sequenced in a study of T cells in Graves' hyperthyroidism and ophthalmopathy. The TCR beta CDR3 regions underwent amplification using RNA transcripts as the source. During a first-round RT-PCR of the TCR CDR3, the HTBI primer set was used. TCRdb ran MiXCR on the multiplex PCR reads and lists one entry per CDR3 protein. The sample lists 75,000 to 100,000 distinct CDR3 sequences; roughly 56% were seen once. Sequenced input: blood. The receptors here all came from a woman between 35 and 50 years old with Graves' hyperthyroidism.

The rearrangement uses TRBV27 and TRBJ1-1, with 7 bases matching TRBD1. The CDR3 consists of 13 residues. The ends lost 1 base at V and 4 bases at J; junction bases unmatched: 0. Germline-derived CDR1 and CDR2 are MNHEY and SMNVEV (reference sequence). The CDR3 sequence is CASSLWDSTEAFF. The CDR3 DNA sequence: TGTGCCAGCAGTTTATGGGACAGCACTGAAGCTTTCTTT.

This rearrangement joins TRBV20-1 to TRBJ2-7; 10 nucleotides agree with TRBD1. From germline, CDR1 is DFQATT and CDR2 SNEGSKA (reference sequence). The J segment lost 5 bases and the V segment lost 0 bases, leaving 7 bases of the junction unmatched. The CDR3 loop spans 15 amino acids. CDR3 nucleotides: TGCAGTGCTAGAGAGTGGGGGACAGGGGACAACGAGCAGTACTTC. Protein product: CSAREWGTGDNEQYF.

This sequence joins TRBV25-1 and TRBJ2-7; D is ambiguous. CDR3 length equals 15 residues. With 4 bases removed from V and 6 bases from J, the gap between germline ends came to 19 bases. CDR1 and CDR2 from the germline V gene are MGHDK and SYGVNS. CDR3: CASSARDRPTGEQYF. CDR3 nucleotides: TGTGCCAGCAGTGCTAGAGATCGACCCACCGGCGAGCAGTACTTC.

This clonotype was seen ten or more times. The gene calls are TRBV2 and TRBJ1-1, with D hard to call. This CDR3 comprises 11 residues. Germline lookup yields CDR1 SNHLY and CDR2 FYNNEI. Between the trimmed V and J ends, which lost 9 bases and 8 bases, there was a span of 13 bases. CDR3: CARTRSLEAFF. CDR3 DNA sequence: TGTGCCAGAACCCGGTCTCTCGAAGCTTTCTTT.

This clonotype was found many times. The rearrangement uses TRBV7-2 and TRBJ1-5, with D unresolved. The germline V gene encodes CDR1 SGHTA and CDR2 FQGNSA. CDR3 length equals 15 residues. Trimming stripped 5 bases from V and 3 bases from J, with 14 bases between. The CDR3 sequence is CASSPSGNHNQPQHF. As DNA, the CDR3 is TGTGCCAGCAGCCCCTCCGGGAATCACAATCAGCCCCAGCATTTT.

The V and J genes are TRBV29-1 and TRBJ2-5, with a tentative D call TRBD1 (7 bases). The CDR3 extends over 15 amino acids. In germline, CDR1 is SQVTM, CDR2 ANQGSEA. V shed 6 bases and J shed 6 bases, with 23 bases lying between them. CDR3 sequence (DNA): TGCAGCGTAGGAACAGGGGAGGATTGGGGGAAGACCCAGTACTTC. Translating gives CSVGTGEDWGKTQYF.

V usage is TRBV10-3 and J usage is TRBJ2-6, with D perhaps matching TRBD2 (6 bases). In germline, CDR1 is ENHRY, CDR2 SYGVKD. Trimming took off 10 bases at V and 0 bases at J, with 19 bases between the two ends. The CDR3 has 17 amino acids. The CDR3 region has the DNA TGTGCCAGCTCCTGGGCGACCGGGAGCTCTGGGGCCAACGTCCTGACTTTC. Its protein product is CASSWATGSSGANVLTF.

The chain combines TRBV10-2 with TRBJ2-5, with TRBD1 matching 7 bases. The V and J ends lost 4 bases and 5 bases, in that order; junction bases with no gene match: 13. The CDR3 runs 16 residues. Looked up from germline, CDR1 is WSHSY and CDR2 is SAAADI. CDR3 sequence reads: CASSAWDSGERETQYF. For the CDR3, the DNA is TGCGCCAGCAGTGCCTGGGACAGTGGGGAACGCGAGACCCAGTACTTC.

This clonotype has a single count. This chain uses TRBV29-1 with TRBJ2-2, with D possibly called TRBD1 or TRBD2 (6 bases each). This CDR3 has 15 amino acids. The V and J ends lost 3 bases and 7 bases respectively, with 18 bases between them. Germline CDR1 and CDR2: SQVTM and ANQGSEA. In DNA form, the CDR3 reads TGCAGCGTTGAGGCGGGGCCGGGGGCCAACGGGGAGCTGTTTTTT. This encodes CSVEAGPGANGELFF.

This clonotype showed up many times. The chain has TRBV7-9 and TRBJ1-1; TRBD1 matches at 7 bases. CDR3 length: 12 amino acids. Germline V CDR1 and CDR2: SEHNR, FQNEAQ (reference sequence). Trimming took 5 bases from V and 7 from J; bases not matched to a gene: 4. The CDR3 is CASSIRQGEAFF. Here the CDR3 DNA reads TGTGCCAGCAGCATACGACAGGGTGAAGCTTTCTTT.

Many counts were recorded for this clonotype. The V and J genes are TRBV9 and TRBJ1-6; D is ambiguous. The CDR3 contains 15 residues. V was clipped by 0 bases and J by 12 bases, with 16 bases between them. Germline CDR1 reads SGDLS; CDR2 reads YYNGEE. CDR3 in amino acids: CASSVGWRPGVPLHF. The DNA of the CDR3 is TGTGCCAGCAGCGTAGGATGGCGGCCTGGGGTACCCCTCCACTTT.

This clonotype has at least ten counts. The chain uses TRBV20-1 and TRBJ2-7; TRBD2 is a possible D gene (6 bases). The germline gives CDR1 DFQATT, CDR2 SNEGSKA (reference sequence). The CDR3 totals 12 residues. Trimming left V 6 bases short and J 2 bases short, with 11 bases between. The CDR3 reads CSAGRLAYEQYF. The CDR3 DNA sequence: TGCAGTGCCGGGCGACTAGCCTACGAGCAGTACTTC.

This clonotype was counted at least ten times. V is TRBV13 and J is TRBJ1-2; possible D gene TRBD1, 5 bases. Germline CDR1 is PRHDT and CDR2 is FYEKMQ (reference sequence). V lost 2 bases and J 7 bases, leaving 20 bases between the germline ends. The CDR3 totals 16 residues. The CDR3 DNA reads TGTGCCAGCAGCTTAAACGGGGAGGGGAGGCTTGGTGGCTACACCTTC. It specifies CASSLNGEGRLGGYTF.

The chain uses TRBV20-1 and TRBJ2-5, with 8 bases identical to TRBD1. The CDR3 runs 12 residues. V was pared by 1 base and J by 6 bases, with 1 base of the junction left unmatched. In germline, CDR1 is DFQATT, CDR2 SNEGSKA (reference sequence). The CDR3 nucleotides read TGCAGTGCTAGAGGGGACAGGCAGACCCAGTACTTC. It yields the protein CSARGDRQTQYF.

CDR3 bases: TGTGCCAGCAGCTTAGGAGGGGGGCCTTTCACTGAAGCTTTCTTT. Its protein is CASSLGGGPFTEAFF. This chain links TRBV7-2 with TRBJ1-1; the D gene is possibly TRBD1 (6 bases). V was pared by 1 base and J by 4 bases, with 13 bases between. The germline V gene encodes CDR1 SGHTA and CDR2 FQGNSA. The CDR3 runs to 15 residues.

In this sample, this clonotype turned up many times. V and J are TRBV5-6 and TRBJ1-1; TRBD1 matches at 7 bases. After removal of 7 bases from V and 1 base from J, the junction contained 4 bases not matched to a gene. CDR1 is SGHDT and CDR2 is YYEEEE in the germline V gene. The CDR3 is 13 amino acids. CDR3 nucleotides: TGTGCCAGCGGAGGGACAGCGAACACTGAAGCTTTCTTT. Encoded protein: CASGGTANTEAFF.